This T cell receptor (beta chain) was identified in a study of CDR3 diversity in severe acne. TCRdb redid the calling of the PCR reads with MiXCR, one entry per CDR3 protein. The profile shows 85,000 to 120,000 distinct CDR3 sequences, approximately 47% of them singletons. In regard to this clonotype: With a much larger clone just one base away, this may be a read error.

This CDR3 comprises 15 residues. The V gene's germline CDR1 is MNHNS and CDR2 SASEGT. This chain joins TRBV6-1 and TRBJ1-6; 7 bases are shared with TRBD1. This clonotype was sampled from a male donor with acne. Sequencing input: blood. The CDR3 sequence: CAGSEGQGDNSPLHF. The CDR3 DNA is TGTGCCGGCAGTGAAGGGCAGGGGGATAATTCACCCCTCCACTTT.